The clone carrying this TCR beta chain was seen only once. The data derive from a study of control samples from healthy donors and cancer patients. Clones were read by immunoSEQ multiplex PCR, and TCRdb kept only the in-frame ones, dropping some. The sample includes tens of thousands of clones, less than 85% of them seen just once. The sample consisted of PBMCs. The receptor comes from a man between 70 and 80 years old with lung cancer.

The CDR3 DNA reads TGTGCCAGCAGCCTGGACAGGGGATATTCACCCCTCCACTTT. Encoded protein: CASSLDRGYSPLHF. V usage is TRBV5-4 and J usage is TRBJ1-6; 9 bases match TRBD1. The CDR3 runs to 14 residues. V lost 4 bases and J lost 8; bases outside the gene matches: 4. The germline gives CDR1 SGHNT, CDR2 YYREEE (reference sequence).